A single sample gave rise to the 9 T cell receptor beta chains below, sequenced in a study of CD8+ T cells in alopecia areata. Reverse transcription of extracted RNA yielded cDNA, which provided the sequencing template. Here immunoSEQ multiplex PCR was the method, and the copy in TCRdb shows in-frame clones only, minus some. The sample has about 170,000 clones, roughly 70% seen once. The material was CD8+ T cells sorted from blood, obtained at week 0. The receptors originated from a human donor with alopecia areata.

The chain is built from TRBV30 and TRBJ1-1; D is undetermined. Trimming left V 5 bases short and J 6 bases short, with 13 bases between. CDR3 size: 12 residues. Germline V lookup: CDR1 GTSNPN, CDR2 SVGIG (reference sequence). CDR3 amino acids: CAWGVTGPEAFF. In DNA, the CDR3 is TGTGCCTGGGGGGTCACCGGGCCTGAAGCTTTCTTT.

The chain couples TRBV29-1 to TRBJ1-2; D is ambiguous. The V end was cut by 7 bases, the J end by 2 bases, with 8 bases between. The germline CDR1 and CDR2 sequences are SQVTM and ANQGSEA. The CDR3 is 11 residues long. CDR3 in amino acids: CSDDLNYGYTF. CDR3 sequence (DNA): TGCAGCGACGACCTAAACTATGGCTACACCTTC.

V gene TRBV29-1 combines with J gene TRBJ2-1; D possibly matches TRBD1 or TRBD2 (6 bases each). CDR1 and CDR2 (germline): SQVTM, ANQGSEA. The CDR3 runs 14 residues. Trimming pared 5 bases from V and 6 bases from J, leaving 17 bases between. The CDR3, as DNA: TGCAGCGTTTTAGGGGGGCCCGGAACCAATGAGCAGTTCTTC. This translates into CSVLGGPGTNEQFF.

V gene TRBV6-5 combines with J gene TRBJ2-1, with a weak D call TRBD1 (5 bases). The CDR3 sequence is 12 residues long. V lost 7 bases to trimming and J lost 6 bases, with 10 bases between them. The germline gives CDR1 MNHEY, CDR2 SVGAGI. CDR3 amino acids: CASMKRGNEQFF. In DNA, the CDR3 is TGTGCCAGCATGAAAAGGGGCAATGAGCAGTTCTTC.

This rearrangement joins TRBV25-1 to TRBJ2-5, with 7 bases aligning to TRBD1. Germline assignment: CDR1 MGHDK and CDR2 SYGVNS. The V segment lost 3 bases and the J segment 3 bases; nucleotides outside the gene matches: 10. The CDR3 sequence is 16 residues long. In DNA form, the CDR3 reads TGTGCCAGCAGTGAGTTCACCGGGACAGTGGAAGAGACCCAGTACTTC. This codes for CASSEFTGTVEETQYF. Combining the CDR3 with reference TRBV25-1 and TRBJ2-5 gives the whole variable domain EADIYQTPRYLVIGTGKKITLECSQTMGHDKMYWYQQDPGMELHLIHYSYGVNSTEKGDLSSESTVSRIRTEHFPLTLESARPSHTSQYLCASSEFTGTVEETQYFGPGTRLLVL.

This clone was observed a handful of times. The chain couples TRBV15 to TRBJ1-1, with D tentatively TRBD1 (5 bases). From germline, CDR1 is LNHNV and CDR2 YYDKDF (reference sequence). The CDR3 has 14 amino acids. The ends were cut back, 5 bases at V and 2 bases at J, with 12 bases in the middle. The CDR3 loop reads CATSLRGANTEAFF. In DNA form, the CDR3 reads TGTGCCACCAGCCTTCGAGGGGCAAACACTGAAGCTTTCTTT.

The CDR3 spells CASSVGNQPQHF. As DNA, the CDR3 is TGTGCCAGCAGCGTGGGCAATCAGCCCCAGCATTTT. The chain carries TRBV25-1 and TRBJ1-5, with D uncertain. Germline CDR1 MGHDK, CDR2 SYGVNS. The CDR3 sequence is 12 residues long. V was pared by 6 bases and J by 2 bases, with 5 bases between.

J is TRBJ1-1 and V is TRBV11-1; tentatively, D is TRBD1 (5 bases). There are 15 residues in the CDR3. Germline-derived CDR1 and CDR2 are SGHAT and FQDESV (reference sequence). The V and J ends lost 2 bases and 7 bases respectively, with 17 bases between them. The CDR3 spells CASSLSSGPFGEAFF. CDR3 nucleotides: TGTGCCAGCAGCTTATCCTCAGGGCCATTTGGTGAAGCTTTCTTT.

This rearrangement joins TRBV15 to TRBJ2-3, with 7 bases fitting TRBD1. This CDR3 contains 14 residues. Germline V gene data show CDR1 as LNHNV and CDR2 as YYDKDF (reference sequence). Trimming removed 3 bases from V and 6 bases from J; junction bases left unmatched: 6. The CDR3 DNA follows: TGTGCCACCAGCAGTGAGGGGGCCTTGGATACGCAGTATTTT. It codes for CATSSEGALDTQYF.